One T cell receptor beta chain is described in this entry. Its antigen is currently unknown. Compared with germline, one end of the junction differs, possibly owing to a read error. The CDR3 end lies 3 residues beyond the end of the read and is filled in from the germline J gene. Mixed chimerism was transient after nonmyeloablative marrow transplants from related graft donors. Thawed PBMCs were FACS-sorted into unstimulated CD4+CD25+CD127- regulatory T cells, CD4+CD25- non-regulatory cells, CD4 and CD8 cells. The protocol was immunoSEQ multiplex PCR, while the TCRdb copy is restricted to in-frame clones and leaves out a portion. Reported are about 23,000 clones; the ten largest clones contain over 4%. CDR3 length: 15 amino acids. Germline CDR1 MRHNA, CDR2 SNTAGT. These data belong to a study of Tregs in tolerant kidney transplant recipients. Regarding the study as a whole: Expanding Tregs on activated donor B cells appeared to best identify donor-specific TCRbeta clones. For some patients, primers changed over time, blocking nucleotide-level comparison. Antigen-driven expansion was suggested because donor-specific Tregs expanded more than all Tregs in tolerant patients.

The rearrangement links TRBV6-4 to TRBJ2-1, with 9 bases fitting TRBD2. This specimen consisted of CD4+ T cells from blood (PBMCs), obtained 6 months after the transplant. This TCR was sampled from a human patient who received a combined kidney and bone marrow transplant. These T cells may partly come from the graft donor. CDR3 DNA (partial): TGTGCCAGCAGACTCGGGACTAGCTCCAACAATGAG. Residues: CASRLGTSSNNE. The entire CDR3 sequence reads CASRLGTSSNNEQFF.